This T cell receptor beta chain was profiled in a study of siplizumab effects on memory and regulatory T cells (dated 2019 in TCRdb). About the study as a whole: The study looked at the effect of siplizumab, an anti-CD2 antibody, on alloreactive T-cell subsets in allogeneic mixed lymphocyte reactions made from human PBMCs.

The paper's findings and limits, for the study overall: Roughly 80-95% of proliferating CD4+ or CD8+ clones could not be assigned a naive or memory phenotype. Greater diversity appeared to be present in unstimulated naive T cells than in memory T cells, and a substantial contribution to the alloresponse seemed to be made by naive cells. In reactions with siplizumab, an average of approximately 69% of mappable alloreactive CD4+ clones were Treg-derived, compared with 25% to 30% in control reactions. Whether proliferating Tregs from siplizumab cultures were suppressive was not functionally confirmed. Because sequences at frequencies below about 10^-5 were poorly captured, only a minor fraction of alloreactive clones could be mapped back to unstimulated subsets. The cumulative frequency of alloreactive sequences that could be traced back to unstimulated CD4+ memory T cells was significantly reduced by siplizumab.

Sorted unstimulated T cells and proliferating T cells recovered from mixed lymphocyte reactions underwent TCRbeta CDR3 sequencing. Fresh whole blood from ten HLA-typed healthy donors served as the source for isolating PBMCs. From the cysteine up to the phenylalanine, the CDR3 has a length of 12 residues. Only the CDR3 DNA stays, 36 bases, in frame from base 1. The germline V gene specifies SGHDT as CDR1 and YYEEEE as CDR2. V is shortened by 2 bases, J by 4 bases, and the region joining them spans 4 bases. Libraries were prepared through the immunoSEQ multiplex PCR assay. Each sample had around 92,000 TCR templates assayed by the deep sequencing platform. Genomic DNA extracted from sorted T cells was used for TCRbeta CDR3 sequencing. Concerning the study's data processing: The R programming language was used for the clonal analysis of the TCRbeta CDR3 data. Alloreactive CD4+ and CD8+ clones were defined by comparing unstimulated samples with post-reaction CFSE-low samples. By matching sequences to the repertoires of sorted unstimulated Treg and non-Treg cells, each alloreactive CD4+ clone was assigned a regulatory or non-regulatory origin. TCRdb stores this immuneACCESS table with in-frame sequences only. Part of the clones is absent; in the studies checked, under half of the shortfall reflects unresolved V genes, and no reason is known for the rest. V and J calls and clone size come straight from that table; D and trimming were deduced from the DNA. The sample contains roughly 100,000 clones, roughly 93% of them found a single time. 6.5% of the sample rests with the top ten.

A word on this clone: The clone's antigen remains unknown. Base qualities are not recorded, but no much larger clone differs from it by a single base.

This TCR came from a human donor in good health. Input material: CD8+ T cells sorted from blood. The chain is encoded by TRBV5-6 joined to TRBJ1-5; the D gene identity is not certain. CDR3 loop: CASSFGNQPQHF. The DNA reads TGTGCCAGCAGCTTCGGGAATCAGCCCCAGCATTTT.